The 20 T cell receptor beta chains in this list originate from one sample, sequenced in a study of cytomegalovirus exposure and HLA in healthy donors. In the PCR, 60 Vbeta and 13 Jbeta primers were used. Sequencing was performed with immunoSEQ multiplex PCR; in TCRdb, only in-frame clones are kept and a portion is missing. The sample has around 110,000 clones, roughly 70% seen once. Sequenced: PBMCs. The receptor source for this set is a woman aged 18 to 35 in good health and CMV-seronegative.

This CDR3 is CASSELGAADRGSNTQYF. CDR3 nucleotides: TGTGCCAGCAGTGAATTAGGGGCGGCGGACAGGGGATCGAATACGCAGTATTTT. This sequence joins TRBV25-1 and TRBJ2-3; 9 nucleotides line up with TRBD1. The CDR3 runs 18 residues. V lost 1 base to trimming and J lost 7 bases; unmatched junction nucleotides: 15. Germline assignment: CDR1 MGHDK and CDR2 SYGVNS.

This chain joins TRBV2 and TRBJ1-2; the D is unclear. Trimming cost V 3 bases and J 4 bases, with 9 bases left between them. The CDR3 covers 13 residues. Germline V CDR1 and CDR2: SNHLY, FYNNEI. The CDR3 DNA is TGTGCCAGCAGTGATCGCCAGTCCTATGGCTACACCTTC. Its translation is CASSDRQSYGYTF. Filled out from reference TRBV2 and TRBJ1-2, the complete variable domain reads EPEVTQTPSHQVTQMGQEVILRCVPISNHLYFYWYRQILGQKVEFLVSFYNNEISEKSEIFDDQFSVERPDGSNFTLKIRSTKLEDSAMYFCASSDRQSYGYTFGSGTRLTVV.

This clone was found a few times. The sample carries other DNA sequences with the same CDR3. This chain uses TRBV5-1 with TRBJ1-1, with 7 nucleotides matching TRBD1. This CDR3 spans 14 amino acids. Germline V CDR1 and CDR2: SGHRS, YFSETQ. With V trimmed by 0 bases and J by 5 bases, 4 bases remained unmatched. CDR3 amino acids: CASSLDRGGTEAFF. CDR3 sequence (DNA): TGCGCCAGCAGCTTGGACAGGGGAGGAACTGAAGCTTTCTTT. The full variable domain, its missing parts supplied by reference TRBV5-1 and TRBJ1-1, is KAGVTQTPRYLIKTRGQQVTLSCSPISGHRSVSWYQQTPGQGLQFLFEYFSETQRNKGNFPGRFSGRQFSNSRSEMNVSTLELGDSALYLCASSLDRGGTEAFFGQGTRLTVV.

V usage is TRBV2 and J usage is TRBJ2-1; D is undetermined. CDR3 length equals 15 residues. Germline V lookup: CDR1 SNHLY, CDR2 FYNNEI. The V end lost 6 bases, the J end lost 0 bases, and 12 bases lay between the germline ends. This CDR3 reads CASRIQSISYNEQFF. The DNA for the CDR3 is TGTGCCAGCAGAATACAGAGCATCTCCTACAATGAGCAGTTCTTC.

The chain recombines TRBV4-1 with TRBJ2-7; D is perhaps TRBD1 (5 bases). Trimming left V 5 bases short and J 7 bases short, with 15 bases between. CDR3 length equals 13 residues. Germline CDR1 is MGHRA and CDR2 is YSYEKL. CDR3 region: CASSSKQTGEQYF. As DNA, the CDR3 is TGCGCCAGCAGCTCAAAGCAAACAGGAGAGCAGTACTTC.

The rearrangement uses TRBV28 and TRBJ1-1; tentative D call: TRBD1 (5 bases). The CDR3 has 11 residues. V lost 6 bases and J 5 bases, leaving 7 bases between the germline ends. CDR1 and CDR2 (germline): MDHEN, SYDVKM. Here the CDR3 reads CASRGGTEAFF. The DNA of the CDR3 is TGTGCCAGCAGGGGGGGAACTGAAGCTTTCTTT.

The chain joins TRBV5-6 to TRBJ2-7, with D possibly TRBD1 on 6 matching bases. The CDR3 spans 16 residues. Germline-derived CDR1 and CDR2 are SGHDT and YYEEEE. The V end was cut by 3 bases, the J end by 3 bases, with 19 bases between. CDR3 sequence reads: CASSSTPPDSLYEQYF. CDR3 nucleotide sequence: TGTGCCAGCAGCTCCACACCCCCGGACAGCCTCTACGAGCAGTACTTC.

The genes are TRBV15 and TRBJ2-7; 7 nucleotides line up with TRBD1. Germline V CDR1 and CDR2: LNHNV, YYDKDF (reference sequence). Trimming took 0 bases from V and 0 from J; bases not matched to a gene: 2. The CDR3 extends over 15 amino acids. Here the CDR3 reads CATSRERDSSYEQYF. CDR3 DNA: TGTGCCACCAGCAGAGAACGGGACAGCTCCTACGAGCAGTACTTC.

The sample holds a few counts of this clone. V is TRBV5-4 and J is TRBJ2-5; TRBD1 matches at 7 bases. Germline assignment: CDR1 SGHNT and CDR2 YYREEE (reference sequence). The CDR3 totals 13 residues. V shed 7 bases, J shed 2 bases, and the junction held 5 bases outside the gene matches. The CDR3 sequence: CASRPGQQETQYF. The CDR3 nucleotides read TGTGCCAGCCGACCGGGACAGCAAGAGACCCAGTACTTC. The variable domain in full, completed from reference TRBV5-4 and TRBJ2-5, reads ETGVTQSPTHLIKTRGQQVTLRCSSQSGHNTVSWYQQALGQGPQFIFQYYREEENGRGNFPPRFSGLQFPNYSSELNVNALELDDSALYLCASRPGQQETQYFGPGTRLLVL.

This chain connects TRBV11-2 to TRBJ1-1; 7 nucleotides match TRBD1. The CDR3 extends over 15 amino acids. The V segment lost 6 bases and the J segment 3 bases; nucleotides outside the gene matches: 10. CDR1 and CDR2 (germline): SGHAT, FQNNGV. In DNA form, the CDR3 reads TGTGCCAGCAGAAGTTCAGGGGGTCGTGACACTGAAGCTTTCTTT. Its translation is CASRSSGGRDTEAFF. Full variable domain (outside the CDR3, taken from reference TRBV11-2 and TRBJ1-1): EAGVAQSPRYKIIEKRQSVAFWCNPISGHATLYWYQQILGQGPKLLIQFQNNGVVDDSQLPKDRFSAERLKGVDSTLKIQPAKLEDSAVYLCASRSSGGRDTEAFFGQGTRLTVV.

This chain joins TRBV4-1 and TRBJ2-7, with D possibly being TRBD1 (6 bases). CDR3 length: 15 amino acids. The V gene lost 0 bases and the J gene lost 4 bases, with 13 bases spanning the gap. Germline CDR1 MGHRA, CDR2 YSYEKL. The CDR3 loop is CASSQDLGRGYEQYF. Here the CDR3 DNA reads TGCGCCAGCAGCCAAGATCTCGGCAGGGGTTACGAGCAGTACTTC.

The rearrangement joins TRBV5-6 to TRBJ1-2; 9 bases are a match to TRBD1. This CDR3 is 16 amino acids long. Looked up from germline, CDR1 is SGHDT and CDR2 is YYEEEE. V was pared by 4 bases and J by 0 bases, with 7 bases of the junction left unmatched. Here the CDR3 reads CASSPGQGEANYGYTF. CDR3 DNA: TGTGCCAGCAGCCCGGGACAGGGCGAAGCTAACTATGGCTACACCTTC.

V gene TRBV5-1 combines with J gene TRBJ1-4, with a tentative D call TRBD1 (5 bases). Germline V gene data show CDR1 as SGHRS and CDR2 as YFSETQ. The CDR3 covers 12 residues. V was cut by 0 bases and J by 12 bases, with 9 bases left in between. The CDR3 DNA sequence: TGCGCCAGCAGCTTGGACGGCAGGGAACTGTTTTTT. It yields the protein CASSLDGRELFF.

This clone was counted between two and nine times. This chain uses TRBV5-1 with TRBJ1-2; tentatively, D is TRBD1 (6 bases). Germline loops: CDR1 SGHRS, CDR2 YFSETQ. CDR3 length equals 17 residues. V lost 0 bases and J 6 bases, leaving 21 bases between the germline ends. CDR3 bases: TGCGCCAGCAGCTTGGTCGTTCCGCCAGGGGAAGTCGATGGCTACACCTTC. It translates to CASSLVVPPGEVDGYTF.

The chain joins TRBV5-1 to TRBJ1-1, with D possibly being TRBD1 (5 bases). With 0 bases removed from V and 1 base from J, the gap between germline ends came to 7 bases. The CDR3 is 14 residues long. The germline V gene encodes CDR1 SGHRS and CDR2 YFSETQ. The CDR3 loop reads CASSLGGKNTEAFF. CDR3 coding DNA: TGCGCCAGCAGCTTGGGGGGCAAGAACACTGAAGCTTTCTTT.

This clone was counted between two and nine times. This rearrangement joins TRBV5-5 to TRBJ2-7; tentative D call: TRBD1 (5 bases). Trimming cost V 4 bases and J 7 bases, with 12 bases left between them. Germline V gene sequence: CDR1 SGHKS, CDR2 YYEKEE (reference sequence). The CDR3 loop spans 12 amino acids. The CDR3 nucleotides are TGTGCCAGCAGCCCTTGGGGCAAAGAGCAGTACTTC. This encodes CASSPWGKEQYF.

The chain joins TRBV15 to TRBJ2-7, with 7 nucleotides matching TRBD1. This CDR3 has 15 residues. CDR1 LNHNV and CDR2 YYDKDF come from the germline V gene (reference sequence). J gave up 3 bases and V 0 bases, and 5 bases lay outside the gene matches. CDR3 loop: CATSRDPRTGYEQYF. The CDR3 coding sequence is TGTGCCACCAGCAGAGATCCCCGGACAGGCTACGAGCAGTACTTC.

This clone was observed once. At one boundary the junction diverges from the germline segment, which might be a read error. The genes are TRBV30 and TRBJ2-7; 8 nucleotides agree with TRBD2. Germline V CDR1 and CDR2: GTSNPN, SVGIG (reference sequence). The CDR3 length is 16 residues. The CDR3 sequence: CAWSIGRTSSPHERYF. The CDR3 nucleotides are TGTGCCTGGAGTATCGGGAGGACTAGCTCGCCCCACGAGCGGTACTTC.

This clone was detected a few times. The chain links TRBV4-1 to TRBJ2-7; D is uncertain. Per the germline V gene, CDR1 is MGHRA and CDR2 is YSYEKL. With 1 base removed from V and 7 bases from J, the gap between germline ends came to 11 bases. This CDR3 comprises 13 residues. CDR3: CASSQGRLEEQYF. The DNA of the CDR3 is TGCGCCAGCAGCCAAGGCAGGCTTGAAGAGCAGTACTTC.

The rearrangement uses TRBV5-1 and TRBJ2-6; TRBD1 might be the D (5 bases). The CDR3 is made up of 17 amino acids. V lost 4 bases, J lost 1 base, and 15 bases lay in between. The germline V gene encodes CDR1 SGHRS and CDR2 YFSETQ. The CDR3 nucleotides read TGCGCCAGCAGCCCAGGACCTGACAGATCTGGGGCCAACGTCCTGACTTTC. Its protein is CASSPGPDRSGANVLTF.